This record concerns one TCR beta chain sequence. This specimen comes from a study of blood T cell repertoires in COVID-19. Whole-study context: Collection of acute and convalescent COVID-19 samples took place in the United States, Italy and Spain. Sample material is recorded as cDNA or gDNA derived from T cells, B-cell-depleted T cells, or PBMCs.

Original processing methods: For nucleated cells, counts were estimated from reference gene primer amplification. Profiling relied on immunoSEQ multiplex PCR, and the TCRdb table lists in-frame clones only, not all of them. V and J calls and clone size are given by that table; D and trimming were obtained from the DNA. The data hold over 350,000 clones, with about nine tenths observed a single time. Between the trimmed V and J ends, which lost 3 bases and 8 bases, there was a span of 13 bases. There are 13 residues in the CDR3. Germline CDR1 SNHLY, CDR2 FYNNEI. The source of this sequence is a woman aged 25 to 39 with active or convalescent COVID-19. The sequenced sample consisted of peripheral blood. The chain links TRBV2 to TRBJ1-2; D remains unclear. The DNA of the CDR3 is TGTGCCAGCAGTGACGGGAACTCTTCGGGCTACACCTTC. The encoded protein is CASSDGNSSGYTF.